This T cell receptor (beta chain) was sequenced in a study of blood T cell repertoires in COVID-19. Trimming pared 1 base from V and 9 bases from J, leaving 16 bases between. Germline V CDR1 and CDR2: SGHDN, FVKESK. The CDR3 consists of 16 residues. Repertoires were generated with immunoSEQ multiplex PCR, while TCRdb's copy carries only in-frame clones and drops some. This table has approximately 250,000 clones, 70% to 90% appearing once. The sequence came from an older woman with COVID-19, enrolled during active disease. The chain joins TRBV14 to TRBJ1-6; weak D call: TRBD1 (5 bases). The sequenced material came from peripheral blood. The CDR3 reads CASSQVLGKGSSPLHF. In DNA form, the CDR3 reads TGTGCCAGCAGCCAAGTTCTGGGCAAGGGGTCTTCACCCCTCCACTTT.